These 30 T cell receptor beta chains were sequenced from one sample in a study of blood T cell repertoires in COVID-19. Here immunoSEQ multiplex PCR was the method, and the copy in TCRdb shows in-frame clones only, minus some. The repertoire holds around 300,000 clones, with 75% to 90% as singletons. Sequenced material: PBMCs or T cells enriched from blood (not recorded which). These receptors all come from a young woman who had recovered from COVID-19.

This clone was picked up one time. The chain is built from TRBV5-4 and TRBJ2-3; 16 positions match TRBD2. CDR1 and CDR2 from the germline V gene are SGHNT and YYREEE (reference sequence). This CDR3 region has 16 residues. Trimming at V came to 4 bases and at J to 5 bases, leaving 4 bases not matched to a gene. CDR3 amino acids: CASSVGLAGGQDTQYF. The CDR3 DNA is TGTGCCAGCAGCGTGGGACTAGCGGGGGGGCAAGATACGCAGTATTTT.

This chain joins TRBV28 and TRBJ1-2, with 10 bases fitting TRBD1. The trim removed 6 bases at V and 4 bases at J, leaving 11 bases unmatched. From germline, CDR1 is MDHEN and CDR2 SYDVKM. This CDR3 region has 16 residues. CDR3 sequence reads: CASSPSGTGDGYGYTF. The CDR3 DNA follows: TGTGCCAGCAGCCCCTCCGGGACAGGGGACGGCTATGGCTACACCTTC.

The chain employs TRBV18 and TRBJ1-5; D may be TRBD1 (6 bases). Germline V CDR1 and CDR2: KGHSH, LQKENI. The CDR3 runs 13 residues. Trimming cost V 8 bases and J 1 base, with 9 bases left between them. CDR3 protein: CASRTESNQPQHF. CDR3 nucleotide sequence: TGTGCCAGCCGGACAGAAAGCAATCAGCCCCAGCATTTT.

CDR3 sequence reads: CASCDWGPGNEQFF. CDR3 DNA: TGTGCCAGCTGCGACTGGGGGCCAGGCAATGAGCAGTTCTTC. The chain links TRBV6-5 to TRBJ2-1, with a weak D call TRBD1 (6 bases). V was shortened by 8 bases and J by 6 bases, with 17 bases between the two germline ends. From germline, CDR1 is MNHEY and CDR2 SVGAGI. The CDR3 consists of 14 residues.

The rearrangement uses TRBV7-9 and TRBJ2-7; D ambiguous. Trimming pared 7 bases from V and 3 bases from J, leaving 10 bases between. The CDR3 sequence is 12 residues long. Germline values: CDR1 SEHNR, CDR2 FQNEAQ (reference sequence). The DNA for the CDR3 is TGTGCCAGCACCACTGTCAGCTACGAGCAGTACTTC. It codes for CASTTVSYEQYF.

The rearrangement uses TRBV30 and TRBJ1-2; 7 nucleotides match TRBD1. From germline, CDR1 is GTSNPN and CDR2 SVGIG (reference sequence). The ends lost 0 bases at V and 2 bases at J; junction bases unmatched: 6. The CDR3 loop spans 15 amino acids. CDR3 in DNA: TGTGCCTGGAGTGTGCGGGCAGGGGGGAACTATGGCTACACCTTC. It encodes CAWSVRAGGNYGYTF. The full variable domain, in which reference TRBV30 and TRBJ1-2 provide the parts outside the CDR3, is SQTIHQWPATLVQPVGSPLSLECTVEGTSNPNLYWYRQAAGRGLQLLFYSVGIGQISSEVPQNLSASRPQDRQFILSSKKLLLSDSGFYLCAWSVRAGGNYGYTFGSGTRLTVV.

This chain links TRBV27 with TRBJ1-6, with TRBD1 identical over 7 bases. After removal of 3 bases from V and 7 bases from J, the junction contained 3 bases not matched to a gene. CDR1 and CDR2 (germline): MNHEY, SMNVEV (reference sequence). CDR3 length: 14 residues. In nucleotides, the CDR3 is TGTGCCAGCAGTTTCGGGGACAGAAATTCACCCCTCCACTTT. The encoded protein is CASSFGDRNSPLHF.

This clone showed up just a few times. This chain joins TRBV6-2 or TRBV6-3 and TRBJ2-2; 8 positions agree with TRBD1. There are 16 residues in the CDR3. The germline gives CDR1 MNHEY, CDR2 SVGEGT. J was trimmed by 3 bases and V by 2 bases; bases with no gene match: 5. CDR3 bases: TGTGCCAGCAGTTACCCTGGACAGGGTCACACCGGGGAGCTGTTTTTT. This codes for CASSYPGQGHTGELFF.

The chain recombines TRBV6-2 or TRBV6-3 with TRBJ1-2; D call uncertain. The length of the CDR3 is 14 residues. The V and J ends lost 7 bases and 6 bases respectively, with 18 bases between them. Per the germline V gene, CDR1 is MNHEY and CDR2 is SVGEGT. CDR3 protein: CASTPTSDWDGYTF. CDR3 coding DNA: TGTGCCAGCACCCCGACATCGGATTGGGATGGCTACACCTTC.

This clone has more than one count but fewer than ten. The chain has TRBV15 and TRBJ2-7; D ambiguous. The germline CDR1 and CDR2 sequences are LNHNV and YYDKDF (reference sequence). V lost 1 base and J 1 base, leaving 5 bases between the germline ends. This CDR3 spans 13 amino acids. CDR3 loop: CATSRGVSYEQYF. In DNA, the CDR3 is TGTGCCACCAGCAGAGGAGTTTCCTACGAGCAGTACTTC.

The V call is TRBV6-2 or TRBV6-3, the J call TRBJ2-4; unclear D gene. This CDR3 is built from 14 residues. Germline V CDR1 and CDR2: MNHEY, SVGEGT. The germline V and J ends were trimmed by 6 bases and 0 bases, with 9 bases remaining between them. CDR3 amino acids: CASSVLVAKNIQYF. Written as DNA, the CDR3 is TGTGCCAGCAGCGTCCTTGTAGCCAAAAACATTCAGTACTTC.

The V call is TRBV9, the J call TRBJ1-5, with TRBD1 matching 8 bases. Looked up from germline, CDR1 is SGDLS and CDR2 is YYNGEE. This CDR3 is built from 14 residues. Losses at the gene ends were 4 bases for V and 4 bases for J; bases not matched to a gene: 4. The CDR3 DNA reads as TGTGCCAGCAGCTTGACAGGGGCTAATCAGCCCCAGCATTTT. This sequence encodes CASSLTGANQPQHF.

This clone was seen a few times. This chain uses TRBV5-1 with TRBJ1-1, with 7 bases aligning to TRBD1. The V segment lost 0 bases and the J segment 5 bases; nucleotides outside the gene matches: 7. Germline CDR1 and CDR2: SGHRS and YFSETQ. CDR3 length: 15 residues. As DNA, the CDR3 is TGCGCCAGCAGCTTGGGACAGGGAGTGAGGACTGAAGCTTTCTTT. This translates into CASSLGQGVRTEAFF. Together with reference TRBV5-1 and TRBJ1-1, the CDR3 gives the full variable domain: KAGVTQTPRYLIKTRGQQVTLSCSPISGHRSVSWYQQTPGQGLQFLFEYFSETQRNKGNFPGRFSGRQFSNSRSEMNVSTLELGDSALYLCASSLGQGVRTEAFFGQGTRLTVV.

V is TRBV28 and J is TRBJ1-2; D gene uncertain. Germline-derived CDR1 and CDR2 are MDHEN and SYDVKM. V lost 3 bases and J lost 3, with 8 bases in between. The CDR3 totals 13 residues. The CDR3 DNA follows: TGTGCCAGCAGTTTCGGGTGGGACTATGGCTACACCTTC. Translation: CASSFGWDYGYTF.

The chain uses TRBV19 and TRBJ2-3; 12 positions match TRBD2. With 7 bases clipped from V and 2 bases from J, the junction kept 7 bases outside the gene matches. The length of the CDR3 is 16 residues. Germline CDR1 is LNHDA and CDR2 is SQIVND (reference sequence). CDR3 nucleotide sequence: TGTGCCAGTAACCCTCTAGCGGGGGGGGCCACAGATACGCAGTATTTT. This codes for CASNPLAGGATDTQYF. The variable domain in full, with the rest retrieved from reference TRBV19 and TRBJ2-3, is DGGITQSPKYLFRKEGQNVTLSCEQNLNHDAMYWYRQDPGQGLRLIYYSQIVNDFQKGDIAEGYSVSREKKESFPLTVTSAQKNPTAFYLCASNPLAGGATDTQYFGPGTRLTVL.

V and J are TRBV5-6 and TRBJ2-5; 8 bases line up with TRBD1. The CDR3 consists of 14 residues. Germline assignment: CDR1 SGHDT and CDR2 YYEEEE. The junction had 6 bases not matched to a gene; V was cut back by 3 bases and J by 5 bases. The CDR3: CASSSAGGGETQYF. DNA for the CDR3: TGTGCCAGCAGCTCCGCAGGGGGCGGGGAGACCCAGTACTTC.

V usage is TRBV5-1 and J usage is TRBJ2-3, with 7 bases identical to TRBD2. V lost 4 bases and J lost 0; bases outside the gene matches: 2. The CDR3 covers 14 residues. Per the germline V gene, CDR1 is SGHRS and CDR2 is YFSETQ. The CDR3 sequence is CASSERGSTDTQYF. The CDR3 DNA sequence: TGCGCCAGCAGCGAGCGGGGTAGCACAGATACGCAGTATTTT. Complete variable domain (other parts from reference TRBV5-1 and TRBJ2-3): KAGVTQTPRYLIKTRGQQVTLSCSPISGHRSVSWYQQTPGQGLQFLFEYFSETQRNKGNFPGRFSGRQFSNSRSEMNVSTLELGDSALYLCASSERGSTDTQYFGPGTRLTVL.

This chain uses TRBV18 with TRBJ2-7, with TRBD1 identical over 7 bases. This CDR3 region has 13 residues. V lost 3 bases to trimming and J lost 2 bases; unmatched junction nucleotides: 1. Per germline, CDR1 KGHSH and CDR2 LQKENI. In DNA, the CDR3 is TGTGCCAGCTCACCGGGACAGCCCTACGAGCAGTACTTC. Translated: CASSPGQPYEQYF. Looking up the rest from reference TRBV18 and TRBJ2-7 gives the full variable domain: NAGVMQNPRHLVRRRGQEARLRCSPMKGHSHVYWYRQLPEEGLKFMVYLQKENIIDESGMPKERFSAEFPKEGPSILRIQQVVRGDSAAYFCASSPGQPYEQYFGPGTRLTVT.

The rearrangement joins TRBV27 to TRBJ1-1; D ambiguous. Germline lookup yields CDR1 MNHEY and CDR2 SMNVEV (reference sequence). This CDR3 region has 13 residues. Trimming took off 7 bases at V and 1 base at J, with 10 bases between the two ends. The CDR3: CASTQTANTEAFF. The DNA of the CDR3 is TGTGCCAGCACCCAAACAGCGAACACTGAAGCTTTCTTT.

This clone was picked up one time. The chain is built from TRBV11-2 and TRBJ2-3, with TRBD1 identical over 9 bases. The trim removed 2 bases at V and 1 base at J, leaving 4 bases unmatched. The CDR3 is 16 residues long. Germline V gene sequence: CDR1 SGHAT, CDR2 FQNNGV. CDR3 nucleotides: TGTGCCAGCAGCTTAACTCGGACAGGGGGCACAGATACGCAGTATTTT. Protein: CASSLTRTGGTDTQYF.

The CDR3 DNA reads TGTGCCAGCAGCTCTGTGGGAGGGACAGGGGATGGCTACACCTTC. Protein: CASSSVGGTGDGYTF. The chain combines TRBV5-6 with TRBJ1-2, with 10 bases aligning to TRBD1. V trimming: 3 bases; J trimming: 6 bases; junction bases outside the gene matches: 8. Per germline, CDR1 SGHDT and CDR2 YYEEEE. The CDR3 extends over 15 amino acids.

The chain employs TRBV28 and TRBJ1-1, with TRBD1 matching 7 bases. Looked up from germline, CDR1 is MDHEN and CDR2 is SYDVKM. V dropped 3 bases and J dropped 4; count of bases not matched to a gene: 2. The CDR3 has 13 residues. This CDR3 reads CASSLTGRTEAFF. The CDR3 coding sequence is TGTGCCAGCAGTTTGACAGGGCGCACTGAAGCTTTCTTT.

V is TRBV25-1 and J is TRBJ2-2; 15 positions match TRBD2. Germline CDR1 and CDR2: MGHDK and SYGVNS. The CDR3 runs 16 residues. The J segment lost 6 bases and the V segment lost 3 bases, leaving 2 bases of the junction unmatched. In DNA form, the CDR3 reads TGTGCCAGCAGTGAGGGACTAGCGGGGGGTGCCGGGGAGCTGTTTTTT. Protein sequence: CASSEGLAGGAGELFF.

The CDR3 DNA sequence: TGTGCCAGCAGCTTGGGTCCGGGACAGGGGAGTTACGAGCAGTACTTC. Translating gives CASSLGPGQGSYEQYF. This chain links TRBV5-4 with TRBJ2-7; 10 bases align to TRBD1. The CDR3 is 16 amino acids. V dropped 0 bases and J dropped 4; count of bases not matched to a gene: 7. CDR1 is SGHNT, CDR2 YYREEE, per germline (reference sequence).

The CDR3 nucleotides read TGTGCCAGCAGCCCGGGCGGAGGGAGGGACTATGGCTACACCTTC. This sequence encodes CASSPGGGRDYGYTF. V gene TRBV6-5 combines with J gene TRBJ1-2; no clear D gene. Trimming stripped 6 bases from V and 3 bases from J, with 17 bases between. The CDR3 has 15 amino acids. Germline lookup yields CDR1 MNHEY and CDR2 SVGAGI.

The chain recombines TRBV19 with TRBJ1-5; 10 nucleotides match TRBD1. Germline lookup yields CDR1 LNHDA and CDR2 SQIVND (reference sequence). V lost 7 bases, J lost 3 bases, and 9 bases stayed unmatched. This CDR3 has 16 amino acids. DNA of the CDR3: TGTGCCAGTACCACCCGACAGGGGGCTTTCAATCAGCCCCAGCATTTT. Protein sequence: CASTTRQGAFNQPQHF. Complete variable domain (other parts from reference TRBV19 and TRBJ1-5): DGGITQSPKYLFRKEGQNVTLSCEQNLNHDAMYWYRQDPGQGLRLIYYSQIVNDFQKGDIAEGYSVSREKKESFPLTVTSAQKNPTAFYLCASTTRQGAFNQPQHFGDGTRLSIL.

The chain couples TRBV10-2 to TRBJ2-5; D gene unclear. The germline gives CDR1 WSHSY, CDR2 SAAADI. V lost 5 bases, J lost 4 bases, and 8 bases lay in between. The CDR3 covers 12 residues. CDR3 region: CASSKEIETQYF. The CDR3 coding sequence is TGCGCCAGCAGTAAAGAGATAGAGACCCAGTACTTC.

This sequence joins TRBV5-1 and TRBJ2-7; 7 nucleotides match TRBD1. The CDR3 has 14 residues. J gave up 2 bases and V 4 bases, and 6 bases lay outside the gene matches. Germline loops: CDR1 SGHRS, CDR2 YFSETQ. The CDR3 loop is CASSRTGTAYEQYF. In DNA form, the CDR3 reads TGCGCCAGCAGCCGCACCGGGACAGCCTACGAGCAGTACTTC.

The genes are TRBV12-3 or TRBV12-4 and TRBJ1-1, with D possibly being TRBD1 (5 bases). V was clipped by 7 bases and J by 4 bases, with 10 bases between them. The CDR3 loop spans 12 amino acids. CDR3 DNA sequence: TGTGCCAGCAAAGGGGTGGCCACTGAAGCTTTCTTT. Amino acids: CASKGVATEAFF.

This clone was detected only once. The CDR3 region has the DNA TGTGCCAGCTCACCACCGTCGGGGGGCGGCAATTCACCCCTCCACTTT. Protein product: CASSPPSGGGNSPLHF. The genes are TRBV18 and TRBJ1-6; a weak D match, TRBD1 (6 bases). Trimming pared 0 bases from V and 7 bases from J, leaving 13 bases between. The V gene's germline CDR1 is KGHSH and CDR2 LQKENI. The CDR3 is 16 residues long.